These 11 T cell receptor beta chains originate from one sample sequenced in a study of T-cell memory formation after mild COVID-19. MiXCR was run by TCRdb on the 5' RACE reads, yielding one entry per CDR3 protein. The sample holds about 410,000 distinct CDR3 sequences, roughly 18% seen once. Sequenced input: PBMCs or a T cell subset sorted from them (not recorded which). All receptors come from a man aged 18 to 35 who had mild COVID-19 (a few samples of this study predate the infection). Cell type and time point are not known.

The chain joins TRBV4-3 to TRBJ2-6; D possibly corresponds to TRBD1 (6 bases). Trimming removed 3 bases at V and 5 bases at J, with 8 bases between. The CDR3 consists of 14 residues. From germline, CDR1 is LGHNA and CDR2 YSLEER. DNA for the CDR3: TGCGCCAGCAGCCAGGGGGCCAGGGCCAACGTCCTGACTTTC. Encoded protein: CASSQGARANVLTF.

This clonotype was detected many times. The chain combines TRBV7-2 with TRBJ2-3; no clear D. Germline loops: CDR1 SGHTA, CDR2 FQGNSA. V was cut by 2 bases and J by 4 bases, with 10 bases left in between. The CDR3 contains 14 residues. CDR3 coding DNA: TGTGCCAGCAGCTTACAGGCTAGTGCAGATACGCAGTATTTT. This gives the protein CASSLQASADTQYF.

V is TRBV20-1 and J is TRBJ1-2; D is unclear. The length of the CDR3 is 11 residues. Per the germline V gene, CDR1 is DFQATT and CDR2 is SNEGSKA (reference sequence). Trimming removed 3 bases at V and 4 bases at J, with 6 bases between. DNA of the CDR3: TGCAGTGCTAGTGGGGTCTATGGCTACACCTTC. Residues: CSASGVYGYTF.

This clonotype was detected a few times. This chain uses TRBV4-2 with TRBJ1-5; D not certain. Trimming removed 0 bases at V and 1 base at J, with 16 bases between. CDR3 length equals 18 residues. The V gene's germline CDR1 is LGHNA and CDR2 YNFKEQ. In DNA, the CDR3 is TGTGCCAGCAGCCAAGAGAGATTAGGGAGTCCAAGCAATCAGCCCCAGCATTTT. This encodes CASSQERLGSPSNQPQHF.

This chain uses TRBV4-3 with TRBJ2-3, with TRBD2 matching over 8 bases. The CDR3 is made up of 16 amino acids. After removal of 0 bases from V and 6 bases from J, the junction contained 8 bases not matched to a gene. Germline V CDR1 and CDR2: LGHNA, YSLEER. CDR3 bases: TGCGCCAGCAGCCAAGACCGTGGGCGCGGGGGGGATACGCAGTATTTT. This translates into CASSQDRGRGGDTQYF.

The V call is TRBV25-1, the J call TRBJ2-3; D is uncertain. The CDR3 is 11 amino acids. V was shortened by 10 bases and J by 5 bases, with 10 bases between the two germline ends. Germline assignment: CDR1 MGHDK and CDR2 SYGVNS. The CDR3 protein is CATSDGDTQYF. CDR3 sequence (DNA): TGTGCCACCTCAGATGGAGATACGCAGTATTTT. Full variable domain (remainder filled in from reference TRBV25-1 and TRBJ2-3): EADIYQTPRYLVIGTGKKITLECSQTMGHDKMYWYQQDPGMELHLIHYSYGVNSTEKGDLSSESTVSRIRTEHFPLTLESARPSHTSQYLCATSDGDTQYFGPGTRLTVL.

In its sample, this clonotype was seen many times. V gene TRBV7-6 combines with J gene TRBJ1-6; possible D gene TRBD1, 5 bases. CDR1 and CDR2 from the germline V gene are SGHVS and FNYEAQ. V shed 5 bases and J shed 7 bases, with 12 bases lying between them. The CDR3 is 14 residues long. The CDR3 nucleotides read TGTGCCAGCAGCGGCGGGACGTTGAATTCACCCCTCCACTTT. As protein: CASSGGTLNSPLHF.

Notes on this clonotype: A much larger clone differs from this one at a single base, so this may be a read error. V and J are TRBV5-1 and TRBJ2-7; 7 bases map to TRBD1. Germline CDR1 and CDR2: SGHRS and YFSETQ. The V gene end was trimmed by 2 bases and the J gene end by 3 bases; junction bases not matched to a gene: 8. This CDR3 has 15 amino acids. The CDR3: CASSFAGGSYYEQYF. Written as DNA, the CDR3 is TGCGCCAGCAGCTTTGCAGGGGGAAGCTACTACGAGCAGTACTTC.

This clonotype was seen only a few times. CDR3 region: CASSEGTAFAEAFF. The CDR3 region has the DNA TGTGCCAGCAGCGAGGGGACGGCTTTCGCAGAAGCTTTCTTT. This rearrangement joins TRBV7-9 to TRBJ1-1; tentative D call: TRBD1 (5 bases). The germline gives CDR1 SEHNR, CDR2 FQNEAQ (reference sequence). The V end lost 5 bases, the J end lost 8 bases, and 18 bases lay between the germline ends. CDR3 length: 14 residues.

V gene TRBV7-2 combines with J gene TRBJ1-6, with a tentative D call TRBD1 (5 bases). Trimming left V 8 bases short and J 8 bases short, with 16 bases between. In germline, CDR1 is SGHTA, CDR2 FQGNSA. CDR3 size: 14 residues. CDR3 amino acids: CASDPGLGYSPLHF. The DNA for the CDR3 is TGTGCCAGCGACCCAGGGTTAGGATATTCACCCCTCCACTTT.

The genes are TRBV2 and TRBJ1-2; 7 nucleotides align to TRBD1. The trim removed 2 bases at V and 2 bases at J, leaving 2 bases unmatched. The CDR3 is 14 residues long. Germline loops: CDR1 SNHLY, CDR2 FYNNEI. As DNA, the CDR3 is TGTGCCAGCAGTGAAACAGGGGCAAACTATGGCTACACCTTC. It codes for CASSETGANYGYTF.